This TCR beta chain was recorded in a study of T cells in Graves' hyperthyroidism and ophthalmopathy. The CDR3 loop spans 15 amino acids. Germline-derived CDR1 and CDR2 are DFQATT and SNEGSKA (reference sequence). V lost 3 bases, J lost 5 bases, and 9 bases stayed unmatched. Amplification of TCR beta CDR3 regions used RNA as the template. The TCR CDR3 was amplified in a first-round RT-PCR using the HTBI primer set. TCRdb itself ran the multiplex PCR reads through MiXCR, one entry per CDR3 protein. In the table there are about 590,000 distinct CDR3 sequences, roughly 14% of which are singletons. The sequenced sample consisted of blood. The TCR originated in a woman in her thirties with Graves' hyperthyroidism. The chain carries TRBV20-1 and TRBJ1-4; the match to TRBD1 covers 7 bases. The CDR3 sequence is CSASPRQGLNEKLFF. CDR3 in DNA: TGCAGTGCTAGTCCCCGACAGGGATTAAATGAAAAACTGTTTTTT.